This T cell receptor beta chain was retrieved from a study of blood T cell repertoires in COVID-19. Per the study methods: Estimated nucleated cell counts came from reference gene primer amplification. TCRdb's copy holds only in-frame clones and misses some; the assay was immunoSEQ multiplex PCR. Clone size and V and J calls were adopted from that table, with D and trimming inferred from the DNA. Here the sample spans roughly 92,000 clones, over 80% being singletons. The V end was cut by 5 bases, the J end by 4 bases, with 11 bases between. CDR3 length: 13 residues. Germline loops: CDR1 SGHAT, CDR2 FQNNGV.

The chain carries TRBV11-2 and TRBJ1-1, with a tentative D call TRBD1 (6 bases). The clonotype originates from a woman older than 75 with active or convalescent COVID-19. The specimen sequenced was peripheral blood. The CDR3 spells CASSPNRVTEAFF. CDR3 sequence (DNA): TGTGCCAGCAGCCCAAACAGGGTCACTGAAGCTTTCTTT.